This T cell receptor (beta chain) was found in a study of chemoradiotherapy in HPV16-positive cancers. Broader study findings: Better recurrence-free survival went with HPV-responsive T-cell expansion in HPV16-positive patients. Functional assays defining HPV-specific T cells used only a couple of HPV16-positive patients.

Germline assignment: CDR1 SGHDT and CDR2 YYEEEE. This CDR3 is 18 amino acids long. With 4 bases removed from V and 3 bases from J, the gap between germline ends came to 23 bases. On this clone itself: Antigen specificity is unknown.

Over chemoradiotherapy, repertoires were sampled more than once. Method: immunoSEQ multiplex PCR; TCRdb's copy keeps in-frame clones and lacks some. Among 15,000 to 20,000 clones listed, more than 90% were seen once. This receptor was identified in a human donor with HPV-associated anogenital cancer. This chain uses TRBV5-6 with TRBJ2-4; possible D gene TRBD2, 7 bases. The sequencing here drew on blood, taken from a patient who underwent chemoradiotherapy. The chain's CDR3 is CASSPFARGGKDKNIQYF. The CDR3 nucleotides are TGTGCCAGCAGCCCATTCGCGAGGGGGGGCAAAGACAAAAACATTCAGTACTTC. Together with reference TRBV5-6 and TRBJ2-4, the CDR3 gives the full variable domain: DAGVTQSPTHLIKTRGQQVTLRCSPKSGHDTVSWYQQALGQGPQFIFQYYEEEERQRGNFPDRFSGHQFPNYSSELNVNALLLGDSALYLCASSPFARGGKDKNIQYFGAGTRLSVL.